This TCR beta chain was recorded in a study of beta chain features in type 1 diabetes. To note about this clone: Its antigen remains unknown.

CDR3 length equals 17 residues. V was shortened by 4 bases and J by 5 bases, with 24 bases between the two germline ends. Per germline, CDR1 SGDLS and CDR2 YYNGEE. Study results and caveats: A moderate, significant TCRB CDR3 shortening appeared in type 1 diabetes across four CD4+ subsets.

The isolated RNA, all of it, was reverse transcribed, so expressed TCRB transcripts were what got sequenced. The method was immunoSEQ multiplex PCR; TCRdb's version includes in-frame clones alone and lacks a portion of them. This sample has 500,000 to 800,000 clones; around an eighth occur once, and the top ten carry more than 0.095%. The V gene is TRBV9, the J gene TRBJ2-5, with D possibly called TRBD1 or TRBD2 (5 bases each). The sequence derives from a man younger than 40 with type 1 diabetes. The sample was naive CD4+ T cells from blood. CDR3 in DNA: TGTGCCAGCAGCAAGGACGGGGCCAGTCCCTCCGGGGAGACCCAGTACTTC. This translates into CASSKDGASPSGETQYF.